This TCR beta chain was sequenced during a study of blood T cell repertoires in COVID-19. Overall study: T cells, B-cell-depleted T cells, or PBMCs supplied cDNA or gDNA.

Sequencing used immunoSEQ multiplex PCR; TCRdb keeps in-frame clones, though not all of them. This sample carries about 330,000 clones, over 75% of them seen once, and the ten largest clones take 10%. This clone has only a few counts. Trimming left V 7 bases short and J 0 bases short, with 10 bases between. Looked up from germline, CDR1 is MNHEY and CDR2 is SMNVEV (reference sequence). The CDR3 loop spans 13 amino acids. This sequence was found in a woman in her late teens or twenties who had recovered from COVID-19. Sequenced: PBMCs or T cells enriched from blood (not recorded which). The chain is built from TRBV27 and TRBJ2-7, with a weak D call TRBD1 (6 bases). The CDR3 DNA is TGTGCCAGCACCGGGACAAACTCCTACGAGCAGTACTTC. Amino acid sequence: CASTGTNSYEQYF.